These 27 T cell receptor beta chains originate from one sample sequenced in a study of T cells in localized non-small cell lung cancer. Libraries were prepared by immunoSEQ multiplex PCR; TCRdb keeps only in-frame clonotypes and omits some of them. The sample consists of around 36,000 clones, about 86% of them appearing once. This sample comprised peripheral blood mononuclear cells, obtained before any cancer treatment. These receptors were collected from a male donor older than 55 with stage II lung adenocarcinoma.

The V call is TRBV7-3, the J call TRBJ2-1; the D gene is possibly TRBD1 (5 bases). The ends were cut back, 1 base at V and 2 bases at J, with 9 bases in the middle. Germline V gene lookup returns CDR1 SGHTA and CDR2 FQGTGA. The CDR3 length is 15 residues. The CDR3 DNA follows: TGTGCCAGCAGCTTAATATCGACAGCCTACAATGAGCAGTTCTTC. This codes for CASSLISTAYNEQFF.

The J gene is TRBJ2-1, the V gene TRBV27; TRBD1 is a possible D gene (7 bases). Germline lookup yields CDR1 MNHEY and CDR2 SMNVEV (reference sequence). The CDR3 is made up of 15 amino acids. V lost 6 bases and J 6 bases, leaving 18 bases between the germline ends. This chain's CDR3 is CASSRQGLQTNEQFF. The CDR3 nucleotides are TGTGCCAGCAGCCGACAGGGACTTCAGACCAATGAGCAGTTCTTC.

The sample holds one count of this clone. In nucleotides, the CDR3 is TGTGCCAGCAGCGTACAGAGCTCCTACGAGCAGTACTTC. Translation gives CASSVQSSYEQYF. The V and J genes are TRBV9 and TRBJ2-7; no clear D. CDR3 size: 13 residues. Germline V gene lookup returns CDR1 SGDLS and CDR2 YYNGEE. V was trimmed by 1 base and J by 0 bases, leaving 5 bases between them. Supplemented by reference TRBV9 and TRBJ2-7, the full variable domain reads DSGVTQTPKHLITATGQRVTLRCSPRSGDLSVYWYQQSLDQGLQFLIQYYNGEERAKGNILERFSAQQFPDLHSELNLSSLELGDSALYFCASSVQSSYEQYFGPGTRLTVT.

The J gene is TRBJ2-1, the V gene TRBV4-1; D gene uncertain. V shed 2 bases and J shed 0 bases, with 5 bases lying between them. This CDR3 region has 14 residues. Germline V gene lookup returns CDR1 MGHRA and CDR2 YSYEKL. The CDR3 DNA reads as TGCGCCAGCAGCCAACCGGGCTCCTACAATGAGCAGTTCTTC. Amino acid sequence: CASSQPGSYNEQFF.

The chain combines TRBV5-1 with TRBJ2-3; TRBD1 matches at 9 bases. The trim removed 7 bases at V and 3 bases at J, leaving 3 bases unmatched. CDR1 and CDR2 from the germline V gene are SGHRS and YFSETQ. The CDR3 has 13 amino acids. The DNA of the CDR3 is TGCGCCAGCTACAGGGGGCGGACAGATACGCAGTATTTT. Translating it yields CASYRGRTDTQYF.

V gene TRBV29-1 combines with J gene TRBJ1-2; D is ambiguous. Trimming left V 3 bases short and J 2 bases short, with 7 bases between. Germline-derived CDR1 and CDR2 are SQVTM and ANQGSEA. There are 12 residues in the CDR3. DNA for the CDR3: TGCAGCGTTGACCCGGGAAACTATGGCTACACCTTC. Translation: CSVDPGNYGYTF. Full variable domain (rest looked up from reference TRBV29-1 and TRBJ1-2): SAVISQKPSRDICQRGTSLTIQCQVDSQVTMMFWYRQQPGQSLTLIATANQGSEATYESGFVIDKFPISRPNLTFSTLTVSNMSPEDSSIYLCSVDPGNYGYTFGSGTRLTVV.

The CDR3 nucleotides read TGCAGCGTTGATGCAGCCTCTGGAAACACCATATATTTT. Translating gives CSVDAASGNTIYF. The chain links TRBV29-1 to TRBJ1-3, with no clear D. CDR1 is SQVTM and CDR2 is ANQGSEA in the germline V gene. The V and J ends lost 3 bases and 0 bases respectively, with 6 bases between them. The CDR3 has 13 amino acids.

This clone was seen more than once but under ten times. The V gene is TRBV10-1, the J gene TRBJ1-1, with a tentative D call TRBD1 (5 bases). The CDR3 loop spans 11 amino acids. Germline V gene sequence: CDR1 WNHNN, CDR2 SYGVQD (reference sequence). V lost 7 bases, J lost 3 bases, and 6 bases lay in between. The CDR3 nucleotides are TGCGCCAGCAACAGGCACACTGAAGCTTTCTTT. It encodes CASNRHTEAFF.

This clone was seen once. The rearrangement links TRBV7-2 to TRBJ1-3; unclear D gene. CDR1 SGHTA and CDR2 FQGNSA come from the germline V gene. The CDR3 length is 15 residues. Trimming stripped 2 bases from V and 1 base from J, with 9 bases between. CDR3 in DNA: TGTGCCAGCAGCTTAAGATTCGGGTCTGGAAACACCATATATTTT. This encodes CASSLRFGSGNTIYF.

This clone has a handful of counts. DNA for the CDR3: TGTGCCAGCAGGCCGGGACAGGGCAGAGGGGAGCTGTTTTTT. This gives the protein CASRPGQGRGELFF. V is TRBV6-9 and J is TRBJ2-2; 9 bases map to TRBD1. The CDR3 sequence is 14 residues long. Trimming took 6 bases from V and 8 from J; bases not matched to a gene: 7. Germline values: CDR1 MNHGY, CDR2 SVAAGI.

The V call is TRBV7-2, the J call TRBJ2-7; 9 nucleotides agree with TRBD1. Germline-derived CDR1 and CDR2 are SGHTA and FQGNSA. This CDR3 has 12 amino acids. The junction had 6 bases not matched to a gene; V was cut back by 6 bases and J by 9 bases. Written as DNA, the CDR3 is TGTGCCAGCAGAGAAACAGGGGGCGGGCAGTACTTC. It is translated as CASRETGGGQYF.

This clone is labeled medium-sized. The rearrangement uses TRBV20-1 and TRBJ1-1, with no clear D. This CDR3 contains 11 residues. The V and J ends lost 8 bases and 1 base respectively, with 8 bases between them. Germline V gene sequence: CDR1 DFQATT, CDR2 SNEGSKA (reference sequence). In nucleotides, the CDR3 is TGCAGTTCACGTGCGAACACTGAAGCTTTCTTT. It specifies CSSRANTEAFF.

This clone is medium-sized by share. V and J are TRBV7-8 and TRBJ1-1, with no clear D. V gave up 1 base and J gave up 1 base, with 22 bases separating them. CDR1 SGHVS and CDR2 FQNEAQ come from the germline V gene. The CDR3 has 19 residues. The CDR3 reads CASSLDMSWERTSNTEAFF. The CDR3, as DNA: TGTGCCAGCAGCTTAGACATGTCCTGGGAGCGGACTTCGAACACTGAAGCTTTCTTT. The full variable domain, with the rest looked up from reference TRBV7-8 and TRBJ1-1, is GAGVSQSPRYKVAKRGQDVALRCDPISGHVSLFWYQQALGQGPEFLTYFQNEAQLDKSGLPSDRFFAERPEGSVSTLKIQRTQQEDSAVYLCASSLDMSWERTSNTEAFFGQGTRLTVV.

The V call is TRBV7-3, the J call TRBJ1-1; TRBD1 agrees at 7 bases. The germline gives CDR1 SGHTA, CDR2 FQGTGA. Germline trimming cut 5 bases from V and 8 bases from J; bases unmatched to any gene: 8. CDR3 size: 13 residues. This CDR3 reads CASSLDRDREAFF. DNA of the CDR3: TGTGCCAGCAGCCTTGACAGGGATCGGGAAGCTTTCTTT.

This sequence joins TRBV28 and TRBJ1-4; D is possibly TRBD1 (5 bases). Trimming removed 6 bases at V and 8 bases at J, with 16 bases between. The CDR3 sequence is 14 residues long. CDR1 is MDHEN and CDR2 is SYDVKM in the germline V gene. CDR3 nucleotide sequence: TGTGCCAGCAGCCCCAGCGGCAGGGCCGAAAAACTGTTTTTT. This sequence encodes CASSPSGRAEKLFF.

The V and J genes are TRBV6-1 and TRBJ1-2, with a tentative D call TRBD1 (5 bases). Germline CDR1 reads MNHNS; CDR2 reads SASEGT. V was cut by 3 bases and J by 0 bases, with 8 bases left in between. There are 14 residues in the CDR3. CDR3 region: CASSEGTANYGYTF. The CDR3 DNA reads as TGTGCCAGCAGTGAGGGGACGGCTAACTATGGCTACACCTTC.

This clone was observed a single time. The chain has TRBV18 and TRBJ1-3; no reliable D call. In germline, CDR1 is KGHSH, CDR2 LQKENI. The CDR3 sequence is 13 residues long. The V end was cut by 9 bases, the J end by 0 bases, with 9 bases between. The CDR3: CASSSDSGNTIYF. The CDR3 DNA sequence: TGTGCCAGTTCTTCCGACTCTGGAAACACCATATATTTT.

V is TRBV5-5 and J is TRBJ2-3; 7 bases align to TRBD2. Trimming at V came to 7 bases and at J to 0 bases, leaving 5 bases not matched to a gene. Germline values: CDR1 SGHKS, CDR2 YYEKEE (reference sequence). The CDR3 runs 14 residues. CDR3 loop: CASLREGSTDTQYF. The CDR3 DNA sequence: TGTGCCAGCCTTAGGGAGGGGAGCACAGATACGCAGTATTTT.

This chain links TRBV5-6 with TRBJ1-5, with a possible D match to TRBD1 (6 bases). With 3 bases removed from V and 1 base from J, the gap between germline ends came to 11 bases. CDR3 length: 15 amino acids. CDR1 is SGHDT, CDR2 YYEEEE, per germline. The CDR3 loop is CASSSGTPSNQPQHF. As DNA, the CDR3 is TGTGCCAGCAGCTCCGGGACACCAAGCAATCAGCCCCAGCATTTT.

The rearrangement uses TRBV30 and TRBJ1-4; 9 bases fit TRBD1. The CDR3 is made up of 15 amino acids. V lost 2 bases to trimming and J lost 5 bases; unmatched junction nucleotides: 6. Germline V lookup: CDR1 GTSNPN, CDR2 SVGIG (reference sequence). This CDR3 is CAWSPSGTGNEKLFF. The CDR3 DNA is TGTGCCTGGAGTCCCTCCGGGACAGGGAATGAAAAACTGTTTTTT.

This chain joins TRBV18 and TRBJ1-4, with unresolved D. V lost 6 bases, J lost 2 bases, and 16 bases lay in between. The CDR3 is made up of 16 amino acids. Germline V CDR1 and CDR2: KGHSH, LQKENI. In DNA form, the CDR3 reads TGTGCCAGCTCTCTAATAACCCAGCCCACTAATGAAAAACTGTTTTTT. Protein sequence: CASSLITQPTNEKLFF.

The V call is TRBV6-5, the J call TRBJ1-2, with unresolved D. CDR1 is MNHEY, CDR2 SVGAGI, per germline. The V and J ends lost 2 bases and 2 bases respectively, with 6 bases between them. CDR3 length equals 13 residues. The CDR3 DNA sequence: TGTGCCAGCAGTTACAATGGGAACTATGGCTACACCTTC. This encodes CASSYNGNYGYTF.

This chain uses TRBV11-2 with TRBJ1-1; 11 nucleotides align to TRBD1. This CDR3 has 17 amino acids. The junction had 10 bases not matched to a gene; V was cut back by 4 bases and J by 3 bases. Looked up from germline, CDR1 is SGHAT and CDR2 is FQNNGV. The CDR3 is CASSSTIGDRGDTEAFF. The CDR3, as DNA: TGTGCCAGCAGCTCGACAATAGGGGACAGGGGGGACACTGAAGCTTTCTTT.

The chain joins TRBV5-6 to TRBJ2-2; TRBD1 or TRBD2 may be the D gene (5 bases each). Looked up from germline, CDR1 is SGHDT and CDR2 is YYEEEE. The CDR3 runs 14 residues. V was trimmed by 5 bases and J by 4 bases, leaving 12 bases between them. CDR3 loop: CASSWDRGTGELFF. The CDR3 DNA reads as TGTGCCAGCAGTTGGGACCGGGGCACCGGGGAGCTGTTTTTT. The whole variable domain, remainder taken from reference TRBV5-6 and TRBJ2-2, is DAGVTQSPTHLIKTRGQQVTLRCSPKSGHDTVSWYQQALGQGPQFIFQYYEEEERQRGNFPDRFSGHQFPNYSSELNVNALLLGDSALYLCASSWDRGTGELFFGEGSRLTVL.

The V and J genes are TRBV7-8 and TRBJ1-2, with TRBD1 matching 7 bases. The CDR3 covers 14 residues. The V gene's germline CDR1 is SGHVS and CDR2 FQNEAQ. Trimming at V came to 5 bases and at J to 0 bases, leaving 3 bases not matched to a gene. CDR3 protein: CASSEDRANYGYTF. The CDR3 coding sequence is TGTGCCAGCAGCGAAGACAGGGCTAACTATGGCTACACCTTC. Together with reference TRBV7-8 and TRBJ1-2, the CDR3 gives the full variable domain: GAGVSQSPRYKVAKRGQDVALRCDPISGHVSLFWYQQALGQGPEFLTYFQNEAQLDKSGLPSDRFFAERPEGSVSTLKIQRTQQEDSAVYLCASSEDRANYGYTFGSGTRLTVV.

The V and J genes are TRBV4-3 and TRBJ1-1, with D unclear. Germline V lookup: CDR1 LGHNA, CDR2 YSLEER. Deletions cut 1 base from V and 8 bases from J, with 11 bases between. This CDR3 is 13 amino acids long. CDR3 region: CASSQVLPGEAFF. In nucleotides, the CDR3 is TGCGCCAGCAGCCAAGTATTACCCGGCGAAGCTTTCTTT.

The chain carries TRBV2 and TRBJ1-3; 7 nucleotides line up with TRBD1. V was pared by 6 bases and J by 8 bases, with 10 bases of the junction left unmatched. There are 14 residues in the CDR3. In germline, CDR1 is SNHLY, CDR2 FYNNEI. CDR3 coding DNA: TGTGCCAGCAGGCACGGACAGGAGTCGGACACCATATATTTT. Translated: CASRHGQESDTIYF.